Sequencing of this T cell receptor (beta chain) was carried out in a study of control samples from healthy donors and cancer patients. Measured with immunoSEQ multiplex PCR; TCRdb has only the in-frame clones, and not every one. The sample contains about 100,000 clones, roughly 84% of which appear only once. V was pared by 2 bases and J by 4 bases, with 4 bases of the junction left unmatched. The CDR3 covers 16 residues. Germline-derived CDR1 and CDR2 are SGHRS and YFSETQ. This chain links TRBV5-1 with TRBJ2-2; 11 nucleotides agree with TRBD1. Sequencing was performed on blood. This clonotype was obtained from a woman between 45 and 65 years old in good health. In nucleotides, the CDR3 is TGCGCCAGCAGCTTCGGACAGGGGGCAGGCACCGGGGAGCTGTTTTTT. This codes for CASSFGQGAGTGELFF.